This T cell receptor beta chain was identified during a study of cytomegalovirus exposure and HLA in healthy donors. For this clone: Its antigen is undetermined.

Study results and limitations: A previous analysis found most TCR beta V segments productive roughly 87% or roughly 30% of the time. A later analysis reported that several of the most significant clusters appeared to be linked to common viral pathogens, among them Epstein-Barr virus. CMV serostatus alone was available as immune exposure information.

The PCR made use of 60 Vbeta and 13 Jbeta primers. The assay was immunoSEQ multiplex PCR, and TCRdb's table has in-frame clones only and misses some. Here the sample spans over 120,000 clones, almost 85% being singletons. This clonotype was obtained from a woman in her sixties or seventies in good health and CMV-seropositive. What was sequenced was PBMCs.

The CDR3 sequence is CASSSRTSGNTYEQYF. The CDR3, as DNA: TGTGCCAGCAGCAGCCGGACTAGCGGGAATACGTACGAGCAGTACTTC. The chain is built from TRBV7-2 and TRBJ2-7; 12 nucleotides line up with TRBD2. Germline CDR1 and CDR2: SGHTA and FQGNSA. The CDR3 has 16 amino acids. The ends lost 5 bases at V and 4 bases at J; junction bases unmatched: 9.